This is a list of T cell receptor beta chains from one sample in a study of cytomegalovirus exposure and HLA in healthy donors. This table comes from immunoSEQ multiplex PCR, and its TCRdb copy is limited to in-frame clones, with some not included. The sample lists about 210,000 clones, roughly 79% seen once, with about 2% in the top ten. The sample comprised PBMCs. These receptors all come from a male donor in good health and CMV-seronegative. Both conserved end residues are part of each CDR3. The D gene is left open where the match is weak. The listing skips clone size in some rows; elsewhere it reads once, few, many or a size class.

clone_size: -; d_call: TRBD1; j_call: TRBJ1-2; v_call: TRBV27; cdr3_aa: CASSLRQGPGYGYTF
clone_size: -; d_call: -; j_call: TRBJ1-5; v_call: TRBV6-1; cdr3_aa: CASSGRREEVNQPQHF
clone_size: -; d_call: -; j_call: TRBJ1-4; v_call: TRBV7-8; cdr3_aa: CASSLDSLPTNEKLFF
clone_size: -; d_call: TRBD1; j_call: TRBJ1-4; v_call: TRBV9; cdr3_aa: CASSKTGGPTNEKLFF
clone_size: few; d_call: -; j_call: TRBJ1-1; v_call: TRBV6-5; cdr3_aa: CASSTQGPNEAFF
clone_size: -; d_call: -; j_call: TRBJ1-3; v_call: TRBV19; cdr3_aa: CASSPQGGSGNTIYF
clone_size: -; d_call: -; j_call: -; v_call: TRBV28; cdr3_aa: CASRQGGYEQYF
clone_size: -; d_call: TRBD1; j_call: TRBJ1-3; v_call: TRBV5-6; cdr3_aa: CASSWTGQGNTIYF
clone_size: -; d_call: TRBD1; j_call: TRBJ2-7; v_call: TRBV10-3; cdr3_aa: CAISEPDRGLSYEQYF
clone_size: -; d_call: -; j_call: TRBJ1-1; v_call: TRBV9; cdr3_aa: CASSVEGQGKAFF
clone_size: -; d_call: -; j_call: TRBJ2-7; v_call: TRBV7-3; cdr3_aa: CASSPGQISYEQYF
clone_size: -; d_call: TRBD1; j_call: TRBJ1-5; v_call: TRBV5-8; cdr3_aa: CASSAGTGLVQPQHF
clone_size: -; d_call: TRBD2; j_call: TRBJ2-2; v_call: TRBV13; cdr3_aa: CANSQGLAGDGELFF
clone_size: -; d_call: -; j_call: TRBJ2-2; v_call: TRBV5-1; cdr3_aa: CASSLAPGSGELFF
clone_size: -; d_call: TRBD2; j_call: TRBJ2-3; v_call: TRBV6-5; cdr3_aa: CATHRLAGDDTQYF
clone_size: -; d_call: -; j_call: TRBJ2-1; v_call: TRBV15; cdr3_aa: CATSRDSGNNEQFF
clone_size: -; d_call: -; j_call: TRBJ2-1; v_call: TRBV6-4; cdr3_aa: CASSVEGQGVGEQFF
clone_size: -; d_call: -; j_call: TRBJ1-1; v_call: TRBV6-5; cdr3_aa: CASSVPGGSSPEAFF
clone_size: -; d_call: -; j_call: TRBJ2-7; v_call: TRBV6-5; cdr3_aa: CASTPSASYEQYF
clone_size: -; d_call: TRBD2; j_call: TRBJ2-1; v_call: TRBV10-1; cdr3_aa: CASSASGYNEQFF
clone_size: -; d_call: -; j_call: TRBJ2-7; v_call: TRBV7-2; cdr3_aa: CASSLVQAYEQYF
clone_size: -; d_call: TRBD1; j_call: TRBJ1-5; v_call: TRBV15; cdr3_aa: CATSRDQDRASQPQHF
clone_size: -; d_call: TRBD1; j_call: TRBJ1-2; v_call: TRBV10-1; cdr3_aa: CASILTGGRNYTF
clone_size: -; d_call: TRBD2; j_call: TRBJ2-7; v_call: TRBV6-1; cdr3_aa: CASSPRAGGPSEQYF
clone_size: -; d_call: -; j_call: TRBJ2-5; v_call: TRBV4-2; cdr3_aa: CASSQAGGGRGGETQYF
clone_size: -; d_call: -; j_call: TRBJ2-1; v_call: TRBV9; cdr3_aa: CASSVGAGVYNEQFF
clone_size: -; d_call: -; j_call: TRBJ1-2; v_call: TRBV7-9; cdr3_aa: CASSLKLDNPRGYTF
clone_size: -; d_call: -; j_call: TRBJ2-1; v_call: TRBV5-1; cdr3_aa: CASSLGSSLNEQFF
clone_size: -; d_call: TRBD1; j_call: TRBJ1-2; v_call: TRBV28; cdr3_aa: CASSLWDSPFKTF
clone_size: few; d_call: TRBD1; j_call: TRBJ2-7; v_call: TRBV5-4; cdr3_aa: CASSLGQGAIYEQYF
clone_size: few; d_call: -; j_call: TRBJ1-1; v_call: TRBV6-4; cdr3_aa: CASRSREPEAFF
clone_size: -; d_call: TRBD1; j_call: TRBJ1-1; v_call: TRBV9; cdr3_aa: CASSSRDSTEAFF
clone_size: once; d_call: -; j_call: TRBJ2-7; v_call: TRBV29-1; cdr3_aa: CSVARGAGEQYF
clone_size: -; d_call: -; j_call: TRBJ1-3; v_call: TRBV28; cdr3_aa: CASRGPLNSGNTIYF
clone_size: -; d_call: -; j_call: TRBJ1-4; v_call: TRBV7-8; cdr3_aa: CASSYGQHNEKLFF
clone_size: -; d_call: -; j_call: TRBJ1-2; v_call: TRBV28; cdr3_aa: CASTKGVIYTF
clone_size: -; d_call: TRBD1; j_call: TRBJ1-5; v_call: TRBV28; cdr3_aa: CASRDRGGGNQPQHF
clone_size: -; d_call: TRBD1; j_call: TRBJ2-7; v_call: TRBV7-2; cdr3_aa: CASSRDRGYEQYF
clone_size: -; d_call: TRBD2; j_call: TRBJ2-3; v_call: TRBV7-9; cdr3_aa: CASSLTSGGRADTQYF
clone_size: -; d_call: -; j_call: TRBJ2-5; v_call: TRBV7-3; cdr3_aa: CASSLEGGETQYF
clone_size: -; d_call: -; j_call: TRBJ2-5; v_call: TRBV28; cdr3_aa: CASRIGDYQETQYF
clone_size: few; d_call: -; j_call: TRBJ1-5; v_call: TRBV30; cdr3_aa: CAWSAGGNQPQHF
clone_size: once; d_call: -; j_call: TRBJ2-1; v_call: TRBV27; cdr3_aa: CASSTPVSGGHNEQFF
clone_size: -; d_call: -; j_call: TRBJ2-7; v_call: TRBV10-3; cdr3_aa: CAISDLQGGEQYF
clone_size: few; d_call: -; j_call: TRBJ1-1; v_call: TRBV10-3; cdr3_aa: CAISESSAEAFF
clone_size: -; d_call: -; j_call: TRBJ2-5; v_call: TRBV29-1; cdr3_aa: CSASSGRLETQYF
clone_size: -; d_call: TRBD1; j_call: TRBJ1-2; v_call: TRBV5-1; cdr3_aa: CASSLRGQGPASNYGYTF
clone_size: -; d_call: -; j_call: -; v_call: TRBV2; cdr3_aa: CASSELRMYEQYF
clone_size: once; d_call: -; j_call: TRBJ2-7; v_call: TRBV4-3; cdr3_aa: CASSPSTSLGYEQYF
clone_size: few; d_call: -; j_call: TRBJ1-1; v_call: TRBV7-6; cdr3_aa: CASSLGGASNTEAFF